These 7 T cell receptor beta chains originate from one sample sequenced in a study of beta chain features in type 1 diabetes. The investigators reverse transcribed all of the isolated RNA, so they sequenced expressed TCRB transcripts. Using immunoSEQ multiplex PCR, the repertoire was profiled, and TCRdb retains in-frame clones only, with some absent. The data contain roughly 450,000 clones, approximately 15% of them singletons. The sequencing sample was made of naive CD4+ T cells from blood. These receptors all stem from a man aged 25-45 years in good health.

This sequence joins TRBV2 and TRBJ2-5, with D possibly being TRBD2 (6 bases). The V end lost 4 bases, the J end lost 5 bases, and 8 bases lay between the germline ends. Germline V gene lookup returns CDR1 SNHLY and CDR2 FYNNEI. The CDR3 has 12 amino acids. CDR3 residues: CASSGAGETQYF. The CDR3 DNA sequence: TGTGCCAGCAGTGGGGCGGGGGAGACCCAGTACTTC.

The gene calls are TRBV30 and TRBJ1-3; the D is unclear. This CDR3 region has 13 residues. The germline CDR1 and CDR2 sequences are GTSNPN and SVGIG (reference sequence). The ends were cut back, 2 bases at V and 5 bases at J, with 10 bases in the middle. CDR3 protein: CAWSRVTRNTIYF. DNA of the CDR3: TGTGCCTGGAGTCGGGTCACTCGAAACACCATATATTTT.

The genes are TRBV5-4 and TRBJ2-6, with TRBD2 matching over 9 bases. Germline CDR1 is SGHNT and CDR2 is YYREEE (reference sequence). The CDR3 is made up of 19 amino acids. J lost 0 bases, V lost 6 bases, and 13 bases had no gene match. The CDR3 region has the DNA TGTGCCAGCACCCGCGGGAGGGGACCCATCCTCTCTGGGGCCAACGTCCTGACTTTC. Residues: CASTRGRGPILSGANVLTF.

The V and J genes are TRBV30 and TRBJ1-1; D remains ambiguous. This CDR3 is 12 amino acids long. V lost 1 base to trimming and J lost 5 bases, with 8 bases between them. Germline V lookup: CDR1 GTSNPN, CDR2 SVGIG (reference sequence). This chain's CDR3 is CAWSARETEAFF. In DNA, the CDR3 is TGTGCCTGGAGTGCTAGGGAAACTGAAGCTTTCTTT. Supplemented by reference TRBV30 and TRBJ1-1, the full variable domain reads SQTIHQWPATLVQPVGSPLSLECTVEGTSNPNLYWYRQAAGRGLQLLFYSVGIGQISSEVPQNLSASRPQDRQFILSSKKLLLSDSGFYLCAWSARETEAFFGQGTRLTVV.

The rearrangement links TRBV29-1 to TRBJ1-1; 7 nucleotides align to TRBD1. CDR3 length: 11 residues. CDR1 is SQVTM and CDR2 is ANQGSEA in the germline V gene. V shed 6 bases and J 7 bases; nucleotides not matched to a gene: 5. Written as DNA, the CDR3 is TGCAGCGTCCGGGACAGAGATGAAGCTTTCTTT. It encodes CSVRDRDEAFF.

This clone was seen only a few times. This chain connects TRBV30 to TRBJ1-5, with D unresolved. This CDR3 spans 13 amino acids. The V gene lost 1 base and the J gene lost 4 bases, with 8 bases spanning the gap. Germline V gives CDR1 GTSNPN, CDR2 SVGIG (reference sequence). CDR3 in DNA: TGTGCCTGGAGTGGCAGCTTTAATCAGCCCCAGCATTTT. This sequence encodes CAWSGSFNQPQHF.

The CDR3 here is CASSETPNEQFF. The CDR3 DNA is TGTGCCAGCAGTGAGACTCCGAATGAGCAGTTCTTC. The chain links TRBV25-1 to TRBJ2-1; D gene ambiguous. Germline assignment: CDR1 MGHDK and CDR2 SYGVNS. Trimming cost V 3 bases and J 7 bases, with 7 bases left between them. The CDR3 sequence is 12 residues long.